This section outlines one T cell receptor beta chain sequence together with its context. This record comes from a study of blood T cell repertoires in COVID-19. Libraries were prepared by immunoSEQ multiplex PCR; TCRdb keeps only in-frame clonotypes and omits some of them. The sample contains 200,000 to 250,000 clones, 80% to 90% of which appear only once. The V segment lost 7 bases and the J segment 5 bases; nucleotides outside the gene matches: 7. The length of the CDR3 is 15 residues. Germline-derived CDR1 and CDR2 are SGHTA and FQGTGA. The sequence derives from a woman in her twenties or thirties who had been exposed to COVID-19. V is TRBV7-3 and J is TRBJ2-1, with 11 bases identical to TRBD2. Sequencing was done on a sample of PBMCs or T cells enriched from blood (not recorded which). The CDR3 bases are TGTGCCAGCACCGATAGCGGGAGGGGGAACAATGAGCAGTTCTTC. Translating gives CASTDSGRGNNEQFF.